Detailed here is one TCR beta chain. The antigen is undetermined. The data stem from a study of cytomegalovirus exposure and HLA in healthy donors. Study as a whole: Unique TCR beta sequences numbering 117 million came from 190 million or so T cells in an earlier analysis. The study's findings and limits: The study designated fewer than 200 TCR beta chains cytomegalovirus-associated. Cytomegalovirus status was reportedly diagnosed by the classifier with high specificity and sensitivity. Of the V segments, some could not be distinguished, including TRBV6-2 and TRBV6-3, and were excluded.

Primers: 60 Vbeta forward and 13 Jbeta reverse. The repertoire was sequenced with immunoSEQ multiplex PCR; TCRdb's copy has only in-frame clones and lacks some. Of about 90,000 clones in the sample, around four fifths were seen once. The germline gives CDR1 LGHNA, CDR2 YNFKEQ. The CDR3 extends over 16 amino acids. Trimming removed 5 bases from V and 5 bases from J; junction bases left unmatched: 10. The J gene is TRBJ2-7, the V gene TRBV4-2; 12 bases match TRBD2. The clonotype originates from a young man in good health and CMV-seronegative. The sequencing sample was made of PBMCs. CDR3 region: CASSGGGTSGSDEQYF. In nucleotides, the CDR3 is TGTGCCAGCAGCGGAGGCGGGACTAGCGGGTCCGACGAGCAGTACTTC.